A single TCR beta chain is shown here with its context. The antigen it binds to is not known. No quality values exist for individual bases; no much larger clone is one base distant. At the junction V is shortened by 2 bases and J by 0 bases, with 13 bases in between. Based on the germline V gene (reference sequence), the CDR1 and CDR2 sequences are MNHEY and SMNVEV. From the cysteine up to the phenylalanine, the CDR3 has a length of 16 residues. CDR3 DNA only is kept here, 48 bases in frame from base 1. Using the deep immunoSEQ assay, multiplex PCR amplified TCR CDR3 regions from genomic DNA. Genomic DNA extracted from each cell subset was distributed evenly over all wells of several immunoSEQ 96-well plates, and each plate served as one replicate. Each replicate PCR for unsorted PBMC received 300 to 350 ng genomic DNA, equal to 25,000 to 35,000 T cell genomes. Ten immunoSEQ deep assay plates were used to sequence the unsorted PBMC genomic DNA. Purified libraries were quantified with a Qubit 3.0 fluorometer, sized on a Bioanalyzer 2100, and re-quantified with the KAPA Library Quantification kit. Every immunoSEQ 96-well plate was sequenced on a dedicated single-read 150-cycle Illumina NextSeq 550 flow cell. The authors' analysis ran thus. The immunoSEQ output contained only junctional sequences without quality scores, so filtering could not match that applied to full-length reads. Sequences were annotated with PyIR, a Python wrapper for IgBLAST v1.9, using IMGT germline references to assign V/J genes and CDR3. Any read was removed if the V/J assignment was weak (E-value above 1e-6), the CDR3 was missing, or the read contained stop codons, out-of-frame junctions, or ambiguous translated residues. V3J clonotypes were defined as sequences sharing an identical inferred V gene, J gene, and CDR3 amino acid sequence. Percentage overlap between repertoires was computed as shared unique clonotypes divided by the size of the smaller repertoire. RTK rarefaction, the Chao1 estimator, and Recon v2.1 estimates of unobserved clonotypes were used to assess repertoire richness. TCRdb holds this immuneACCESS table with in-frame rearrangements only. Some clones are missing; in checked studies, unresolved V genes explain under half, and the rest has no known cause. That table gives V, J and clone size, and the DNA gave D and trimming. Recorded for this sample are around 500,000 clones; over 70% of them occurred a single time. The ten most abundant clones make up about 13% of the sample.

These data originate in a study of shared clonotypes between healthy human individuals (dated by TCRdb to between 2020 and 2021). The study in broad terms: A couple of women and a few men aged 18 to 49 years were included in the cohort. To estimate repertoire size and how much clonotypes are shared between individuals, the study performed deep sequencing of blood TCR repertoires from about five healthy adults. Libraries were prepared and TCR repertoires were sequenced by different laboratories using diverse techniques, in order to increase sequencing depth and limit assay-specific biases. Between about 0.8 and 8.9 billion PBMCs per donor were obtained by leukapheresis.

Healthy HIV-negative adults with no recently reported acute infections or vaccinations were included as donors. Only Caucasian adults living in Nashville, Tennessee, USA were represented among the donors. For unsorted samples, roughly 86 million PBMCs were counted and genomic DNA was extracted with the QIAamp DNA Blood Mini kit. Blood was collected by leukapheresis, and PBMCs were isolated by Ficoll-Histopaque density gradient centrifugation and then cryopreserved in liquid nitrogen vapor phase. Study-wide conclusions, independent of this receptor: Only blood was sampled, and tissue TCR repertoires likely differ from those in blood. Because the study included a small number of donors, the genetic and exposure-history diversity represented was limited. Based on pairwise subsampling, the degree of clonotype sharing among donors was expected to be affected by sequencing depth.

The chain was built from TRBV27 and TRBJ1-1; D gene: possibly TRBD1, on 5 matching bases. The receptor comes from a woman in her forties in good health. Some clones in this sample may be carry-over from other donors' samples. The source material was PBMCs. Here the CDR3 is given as CASSLGTGTVNTEAFF. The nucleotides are TGTGCCAGCAGTTTAGGAACCGGGACGGTGAACACTGAAGCTTTCTTT.